Shown below are 8 T cell receptor beta chains from a single sample sequenced in a study of early T cells in non-severe SARS-CoV-2 infection. TCRdb processed the 5' RACE reads anew with MiXCR; each CDR3 protein has one entry. The table shows about 77,000 distinct CDR3 sequences, with about 9.6% occurring only once. The sequenced sample consisted of whole blood. These TCRs come from an adult who was a healthcare worker with PCR-confirmed SARS-CoV-2 infection or an uninfected control (not recorded which).

The chain employs TRBV2 and TRBJ2-5; the D gene is possibly TRBD2 (5 bases). This CDR3 has 15 residues. Looked up from germline, CDR1 is SNHLY and CDR2 is FYNNEI. Trimming removed 5 bases at V and 3 bases at J, with 16 bases between. CDR3 residues: CASSNLGLTKETQYF. The CDR3 nucleotides are TGTGCCAGCAGTAACCTAGGACTCACAAAAGAGACCCAGTACTTC.

This clonotype has at least ten counts. The chain employs TRBV27 and TRBJ2-3, with TRBD2 matching 8 bases. Germline trimming cut 8 bases from V and 6 bases from J; bases unmatched to any gene: 16. The CDR3 consists of 16 residues. CDR1 is MNHEY and CDR2 is SMNVEV in the germline V gene (reference sequence). CDR3 amino acids: CASRGFSGKLGDTQYF. The CDR3 DNA reads TGTGCCAGCCGCGGGTTTAGCGGGAAATTGGGGGATACGCAGTATTTT.

The chain combines TRBV24-1 with TRBJ2-1; 9 nucleotides match TRBD1. CDR1 and CDR2 from the germline V gene are KGHDR and SFDVKD. The CDR3 runs to 17 residues. Losses at the gene ends were 4 bases for V and 4 bases for J; bases not matched to a gene: 10. The CDR3 protein is CATSDDVPGQGYNEQFF. DNA for the CDR3: TGTGCCACCAGTGACGATGTCCCGGGACAGGGATACAATGAGCAGTTCTTC.

Many counts were recorded for this clonotype. The J gene is TRBJ2-3, the V gene TRBV2; 11 nucleotides agree with TRBD1. The germline V gene encodes CDR1 SNHLY and CDR2 FYNNEI. This CDR3 is 16 amino acids long. V dropped 6 bases and J dropped 1; count of bases not matched to a gene: 6. The CDR3, as DNA: TGTGCCAGCAGCCCCCGGACAGGGGGCGGCACAGATACGCAGTATTTT. It codes for CASSPRTGGGTDTQYF.

This clonotype was picked up a small number of times. The chain combines TRBV3-1 with TRBJ2-2, with unresolved D. The CDR3 runs to 16 residues. Germline V lookup: CDR1 LGHDT, CDR2 YNNKEL (reference sequence). V lost 7 bases and J lost 3, with 18 bases in between. CDR3 in DNA: TGTGCCAGCATGCAAACCGCTCTAGGTTACACCGGGGAGCTGTTTTTT. Its translation: CASMQTALGYTGELFF.

This clonotype has just a few counts. V is TRBV5-1 and J is TRBJ1-4, with D possibly being TRBD1 (6 bases). Germline V gives CDR1 SGHRS, CDR2 YFSETQ. V dropped 5 bases and J dropped 0 bases, with 8 bases sitting between them. CDR3 length: 14 amino acids. The CDR3 sequence is CASRTGATNEKLFF. The CDR3 region has the DNA TGCGCCAGCAGGACAGGAGCAACTAATGAAAAACTGTTTTTT.

The chain combines TRBV5-1 with TRBJ1-4; weak D call: TRBD1 (6 bases). V lost 2 bases to trimming and J lost 2 bases, with 10 bases between them. From germline, CDR1 is SGHRS and CDR2 YFSETQ. The CDR3 sequence is 15 residues long. The CDR3 protein is CASSFRDTTNEKLFF. The CDR3 DNA follows: TGCGCCAGCAGCTTCCGGGACACCACTAATGAAAAACTGTTTTTT.

The chain recombines TRBV28 with TRBJ2-2; 8 nucleotides match TRBD1. This CDR3 has 14 residues. Germline V gives CDR1 MDHEN, CDR2 SYDVKM. The trim removed 9 bases at V and 0 bases at J, leaving 3 bases unmatched. The DNA of the CDR3 is TGTGCCAGTTCAGGGGGCTCGAACACCGGGGAGCTGTTTTTT. It codes for CASSGGSNTGELFF.